This passage covers 20 T cell receptor beta chains from one sample sequenced in a study of blood T cell repertoires in COVID-19. Sequenced by immunoSEQ multiplex PCR; TCRdb stores in-frame clones only, minus some. The repertoire holds 97,000 or so clones, with about nine tenths as singletons. What was sequenced was peripheral blood. These receptor sequences come from a man in his 60s with acute or convalescent COVID-19.

V usage is TRBV5-1 and J usage is TRBJ1-1; TRBD1 might be the D (6 bases). The ends were cut back, 1 base at V and 4 bases at J, with 11 bases in the middle. The CDR3 contains 14 residues. Germline CDR1 is SGHRS and CDR2 is YFSETQ. The CDR3 DNA reads as TGCGCCAGCAGCTTGACAGGGTCTCGCACTGAAGCTTTCTTT. Translated: CASSLTGSRTEAFF.

The V call is TRBV7-9, the J call TRBJ1-5; 7 positions match TRBD1. J was trimmed by 0 bases and V by 1 base; bases with no gene match: 9. Germline V gives CDR1 SEHNR, CDR2 FQNEAQ (reference sequence). The CDR3 spans 18 residues. The CDR3 DNA is TGTGCCAGCAGCTTAGGGCCCCAGGACAGGATTAGCAATCAGCCCCAGCATTTT. Its translation: CASSLGPQDRISNQPQHF.

The rearrangement links TRBV6-5 to TRBJ1-6; D is uncertain. Per the germline V gene, CDR1 is MNHEY and CDR2 is SVGAGI. Trimming took 7 bases from V and 5 from J, leaving 12 bases between them. The length of the CDR3 is 14 residues. The CDR3 coding sequence is TGTGCCAGCAACCCAACCAGGAATAATTCACCCCTCCACTTT. Encoded protein: CASNPTRNNSPLHF.

The genes are TRBV6-5 and TRBJ1-2; TRBD1 might be the D (5 bases). The germline CDR1 and CDR2 sequences are MNHEY and SVGAGI. The CDR3 has 16 amino acids. V shed 2 bases and J shed 4 bases, with 17 bases lying between them. Here the CDR3 DNA reads TGTGCCAGCAGTTACGCTAGACAGTCTGGCGGCTATGGCTACACCTTC. Its protein product is CASSYARQSGGYGYTF.

This sequence joins TRBV21-1 and TRBJ2-7; the table's D call of TRBD2 was not tested on the DNA. TRBV21-1 is termed a pseudogene. The CDR3 covers 12 residues. The CDR3 DNA reads TGTGCCAGCAGCAAAACTGGTTACGAGCAGTACGTC. This codes for CASSKTGYEQYV.

V and J are TRBV19 and TRBJ1-1, with 10 nucleotides matching TRBD1. The CDR3 is made up of 15 amino acids. The trim removed 7 bases at V and 5 bases at J, leaving 10 bases unmatched. CDR1 and CDR2 from the germline V gene are LNHDA and SQIVND (reference sequence). Here the CDR3 reads CASNPSDRGNTEAFF. The CDR3 DNA follows: TGTGCCAGTAACCCTTCGGACAGGGGGAATACTGAAGCTTTCTTT. Drawing the rest from reference TRBV19 and TRBJ1-1, the complete variable domain is DGGITQSPKYLFRKEGQNVTLSCEQNLNHDAMYWYRQDPGQGLRLIYYSQIVNDFQKGDIAEGYSVSREKKESFPLTVTSAQKNPTAFYLCASNPSDRGNTEAFFGQGTRLTVV.

The rearrangement uses TRBV18 and TRBJ1-6, with a weak D call TRBD1 (5 bases). This CDR3 is 14 amino acids long. V lost 3 bases and J lost 3, with 6 bases in between. Germline CDR1 reads KGHSH; CDR2 reads LQKENI. DNA for the CDR3: TGTGCCAGCTCACCCAGGGACTATAATTCACCCCTCCACTTT. It yields the protein CASSPRDYNSPLHF. Drawing the rest from reference TRBV18 and TRBJ1-6, the complete variable domain is NAGVMQNPRHLVRRRGQEARLRCSPMKGHSHVYWYRQLPEEGLKFMVYLQKENIIDESGMPKERFSAEFPKEGPSILRIQQVVRGDSAAYFCASSPRDYNSPLHFGNGTRLTVT.

The V and J genes are TRBV6-1 and TRBJ2-7; 8 bases are shared with TRBD1. This CDR3 is built from 16 residues. The trim removed 4 bases at V and 3 bases at J, leaving 11 bases unmatched. Germline assignment: CDR1 MNHNS and CDR2 SASEGT. CDR3 residues: CASSGGPGTGSYEQYV. CDR3 in DNA: TGTGCCAGCAGTGGAGGACCCGGGACAGGAAGCTACGAGCAGTACGTC.

The CDR3 is CASSTPTGRNTGELFF. DNA of the CDR3: TGTGCCAGCAGCACTCCGACAGGGAGAAACACCGGGGAGCTGTTTTTT. This rearrangement joins TRBV11-1 to TRBJ2-2; 7 nucleotides align to TRBD1. The trim removed 5 bases at V and 2 bases at J, leaving 8 bases unmatched. CDR3 length: 16 amino acids. CDR1 and CDR2 (germline): SGHAT, FQDESV (reference sequence).

For this clone: In the same sample, other DNA sequences code for this CDR3. The chain is built from TRBV5-1 and TRBJ1-2, with D unclear. CDR1 and CDR2 (germline): SGHRS, YFSETQ. This CDR3 is built from 14 residues. Trimming cost V 0 bases and J 0 bases, with 6 bases left between them. The CDR3 sequence is CASSLGTTNYGYTF. In DNA, the CDR3 is TGCGCCAGCAGCTTGGGCACTACTAACTATGGCTACACCTTC.

V usage is TRBV19 and J usage is TRBJ2-2, with 9 positions matching TRBD2. The CDR3 is 17 amino acids. CDR1 is LNHDA, CDR2 SQIVND, per germline (reference sequence). Trimming took 2 bases from V and 1 from J; bases not matched to a gene: 5. CDR3 sequence reads: CASSILAGQWNTGELFF. In DNA form, the CDR3 reads TGTGCCAGTAGTATACTAGCGGGGCAATGGAACACCGGGGAGCTGTTTTTT. Combining the CDR3 with reference TRBV19 and TRBJ2-2 gives the whole variable domain DGGITQSPKYLFRKEGQNVTLSCEQNLNHDAMYWYRQDPGQGLRLIYYSQIVNDFQKGDIAEGYSVSREKKESFPLTVTSAQKNPTAFYLCASSILAGQWNTGELFFGEGSRLTVL.

The chain couples TRBV7-9 to TRBJ2-1; D ambiguous. Between the trimmed V and J ends, which lost 1 base and 8 bases, there was a span of 9 bases. Germline assignment: CDR1 SEHNR and CDR2 FQNEAQ (reference sequence). CDR3 length: 13 amino acids. CDR3 protein: CASSLGQMDEQFF. In DNA, the CDR3 is TGTGCCAGCAGCTTAGGTCAGATGGATGAGCAGTTCTTC. The entire variable domain, with the rest obtained from reference TRBV7-9 and TRBJ2-1, is as follows: DTGVSQNPRHKITKRGQNVTFRCDPISEHNRLYWYRQTLGQGPEFLTYFQNEAQLEKSRLLSDRFSAERPKGSFSTLEIQRTEQGDSAMYLCASSLGQMDEQFFGPGTRLTVL.

The chain joins TRBV6-5 to TRBJ1-2, with 10 bases fitting TRBD1. The V gene end was trimmed by 2 bases and the J gene end by 8 bases; junction bases not matched to a gene: 2. The CDR3 extends over 13 amino acids. Germline CDR1 is MNHEY and CDR2 is SVGAGI. CDR3 in DNA: TGTGCCAGCAGTTACGGACAGGGGGGAGGCTACACCTTC. This codes for CASSYGQGGGYTF.

In this sample, this clone turned up once. This rearrangement joins TRBV5-4 to TRBJ1-1; a possible D gene is TRBD1 (6 bases). Germline CDR1 and CDR2: SGHNT and YYREEE (reference sequence). V shed 6 bases and J shed 1 base, with 13 bases lying between them. This CDR3 contains 14 residues. Written as DNA, the CDR3 is TGTGCCAGCACCTTTCTGGACAGGAACACTGAAGCTTTCTTT. Translated, it gives CASTFLDRNTEAFF.

This rearrangement joins TRBV7-9 to TRBJ1-1, with no clear D. Germline CDR1 is SEHNR and CDR2 is FQNEAQ (reference sequence). CDR3 size: 11 residues. Trimming cost V 2 bases and J 8 bases, with 6 bases left between them. This chain's CDR3 is CASSLLSEAFF. Here the CDR3 DNA reads TGTGCCAGCAGCTTACTTTCCGAAGCTTTCTTT.

This chain connects TRBV19 to TRBJ2-2; 7 bases match TRBD1. The CDR3 runs to 20 residues. Trimming removed 10 bases from V and 0 bases from J; junction bases left unmatched: 23. In germline, CDR1 is LNHDA, CDR2 SQIVND (reference sequence). CDR3 in amino acids: CATPAKEASLGQANTGELFF. The CDR3 DNA reads as TGTGCCACCCCGGCAAAGGAGGCCTCGTTAGGACAGGCGAACACCGGGGAGCTGTTTTTT.

V gene TRBV9 combines with J gene TRBJ1-3; D unclear. Germline lookup yields CDR1 SGDLS and CDR2 YYNGEE. CDR3 length equals 17 residues. V was trimmed by 4 bases and J by 0 bases, leaving 17 bases between them. CDR3 in amino acids: CASSPLEPGSSGNTIYF. The CDR3 nucleotides read TGTGCCAGCAGCCCATTGGAACCGGGATCCTCTGGAAACACCATATATTTT. The variable domain in full, with the rest retrieved from reference TRBV9 and TRBJ1-3, is DSGVTQTPKHLITATGQRVTLRCSPRSGDLSVYWYQQSLDQGLQFLIQYYNGEERAKGNILERFSAQQFPDLHSELNLSSLELGDSALYFCASSPLEPGSSGNTIYFGEGSWLTVV.

This chain joins TRBV9 and TRBJ2-7, with 7 bases aligning to TRBD1. Trimming took 4 bases from V and 6 from J; bases not matched to a gene: 7. Germline values: CDR1 SGDLS, CDR2 YYNGEE. The CDR3 runs 13 residues. The CDR3 coding sequence is TGTGCCAGCAGCCCTCAACAGGGGCCCGAGCAGTACTTC. Its translation: CASSPQQGPEQYF.

The chain joins TRBV3-1 (or the pseudogene TRBV3-2) to TRBJ1-1; the match to TRBD1 covers 11 bases. The trim removed 2 bases at V and 6 bases at J, leaving 5 bases unmatched. This CDR3 comprises 15 residues. Germline CDR1 LGHDT, CDR2 YNNKEL (reference sequence). The DNA for the CDR3 is TGTGCCAGCAGCCAATGGGGGACAGGGGGTGCTGAAGCTTTCTTT. Protein sequence: CASSQWGTGGAEAFF.

The chain couples TRBV3-1 (or the pseudogene TRBV3-2) to TRBJ1-1; unclear D gene. There are 12 residues in the CDR3. Germline V lookup: CDR1 LGHDT, CDR2 YNNKEL (reference sequence). V lost 2 bases to trimming and J lost 7 bases, with 8 bases between them. The chain's CDR3 is CASSQRGLEAFF. The CDR3, as DNA: TGTGCCAGCAGCCAACGGGGTCTTGAAGCTTTCTTT.